This T cell receptor beta chain stems from a study of shared clonotypes between healthy human individuals. Positively selected for CCR7, the CD45RO-negative cells used as naive CD8 cells excluded terminally differentiated effector memory CD45RA+ cells. In regard to this clone: What it binds is not known.

The ends were cut back, 5 bases at V and 8 bases at J, with 15 bases in the middle. CDR1 is SQVTM and CDR2 is ANQGSEA in the germline V gene. The CDR3 totals 12 residues. Sequencing used immunoSEQ multiplex PCR; TCRdb keeps in-frame clones, though not all of them. The data hold about 650,000 clones, with roughly 95% observed a single time. Study results and limitations: All-four-donor shared clonotypes had higher generation probabilities than non-shared clonotypes did.

The source of this sequence is a woman aged 30 to 39 in good health. The rearrangement joins TRBV29-1 to TRBJ1-2; the D is unclear. The sample comprised naive CD8+ T cells sorted from blood. The CDR3 DNA follows: TGCAGCGTTCCCGATCCCCCTTGGGGCTACACCTTC. It specifies CSVPDPPWGYTF.